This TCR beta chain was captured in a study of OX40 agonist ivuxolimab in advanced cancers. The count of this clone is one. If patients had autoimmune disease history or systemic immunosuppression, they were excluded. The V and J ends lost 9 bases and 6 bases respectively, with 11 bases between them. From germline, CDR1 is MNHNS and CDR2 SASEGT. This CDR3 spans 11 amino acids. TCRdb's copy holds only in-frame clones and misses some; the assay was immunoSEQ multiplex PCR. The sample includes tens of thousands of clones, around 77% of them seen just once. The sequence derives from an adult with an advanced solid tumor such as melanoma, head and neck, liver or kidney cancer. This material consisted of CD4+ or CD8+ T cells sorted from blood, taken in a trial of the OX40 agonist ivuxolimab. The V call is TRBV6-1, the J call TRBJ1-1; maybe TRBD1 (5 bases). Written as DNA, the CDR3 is TGTGCCAGTTTCAGGGTACCTGAAGCTTTCTTT. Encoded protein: CASFRVPEAFF.